These 20 T cell receptor beta chains were all obtained from the same sample, sequenced in a study of CD8+ T cells in alopecia areata. Treatment denoted: oral pan-JAK inhibitor, 5-10 mg twice daily. Sequencing relied on a cDNA template that was reverse transcribed from extracted RNA. Only in-frame clones appear in the TCRdb table, and some are missing; sequencing was by immunoSEQ multiplex PCR. Here the sample spans some 110,000 clones, approximately 54% being singletons. The sequencing used CD8+ T cells sorted from blood, collected at week 24, from a patient treated with tofacitinib. All receptors come from a human donor with alopecia areata.

The chain joins TRBV11-2 to TRBJ2-7, with 10 nucleotides matching TRBD2. The germline CDR1 and CDR2 sequences are SGHAT and FQNNGV. This CDR3 is built from 15 residues. V shed 1 base and J 4 bases; nucleotides not matched to a gene: 4. The CDR3 nucleotides are TGTGCCAGCAGCTTAGTACCTAGCGGGGGATACGAGCAGTACTTC. It specifies CASSLVPSGGYEQYF. The full variable domain, in which reference TRBV11-2 and TRBJ2-7 provide the parts outside the CDR3, is EAGVAQSPRYKIIEKRQSVAFWCNPISGHATLYWYQQILGQGPKLLIQFQNNGVVDDSQLPKDRFSAERLKGVDSTLKIQPAKLEDSAVYLCASSLVPSGGYEQYFGPGTRLTVT.

This clone was seen a few times. The rearrangement links TRBV5-1 to TRBJ2-1, with D possibly TRBD1 on 6 matching bases. Trimming left V 5 bases short and J 7 bases short, with 13 bases between. The CDR3 has 13 amino acids. The germline V gene encodes CDR1 SGHRS and CDR2 YFSETQ. The CDR3 is CASSWTATNEQFF. DNA for the CDR3: TGCGCCAGCAGTTGGACAGCAACTAATGAGCAGTTCTTC.

The chain recombines TRBV7-9 with TRBJ1-2, with D unclear. The CDR3 totals 11 residues. The germline V and J ends were trimmed by 5 bases and 4 bases, with 5 bases remaining between them. Germline V gives CDR1 SEHNR, CDR2 FQNEAQ (reference sequence). This CDR3 reads CASSTVYGYTF. In DNA, the CDR3 is TGTGCCAGCAGCACGGTCTATGGCTACACCTTC. The complete variable domain, with remaining parts taken from reference TRBV7-9 and TRBJ1-2, reads DTGVSQNPRHKITKRGQNVTFRCDPISEHNRLYWYRQTLGQGPEFLTYFQNEAQLEKSRLLSDRFSAERPKGSFSTLEIQRTEQGDSAMYLCASSTVYGYTFGSGTRLTVV.

This sequence joins TRBV2 and TRBJ2-7, with D perhaps TRBD2 (5 bases). Trimming took 7 bases from V and 4 from J, leaving 17 bases between them. The CDR3 runs 14 residues. The V gene's germline CDR1 is SNHLY and CDR2 FYNNEI. CDR3 protein: CASTEPGSIYEQYF. The CDR3 DNA sequence: TGTGCCAGCACCGAACCGGGATCTATATACGAGCAGTACTTC.

The chain links TRBV7-9 to TRBJ2-1; D tentatively reads TRBD1 or TRBD2 (6 bases each). Germline-derived CDR1 and CDR2 are SEHNR and FQNEAQ (reference sequence). Deletions cut 3 bases from V and 3 bases from J, with 9 bases between. The CDR3 spans 14 residues. CDR3 residues: CASSLGGLYNEQFF. The CDR3 bases are TGTGCCAGCAGCTTGGGGGGCCTCTACAATGAGCAGTTCTTC.

This chain connects TRBV4-1 to TRBJ2-1, with D tentatively TRBD2 (5 bases). The CDR3 has 14 residues. With 0 bases removed from V and 6 bases from J, the gap between germline ends came to 9 bases. Per germline, CDR1 MGHRA and CDR2 YSYEKL. CDR3 protein: CASSQDPSPNEQFF. The DNA of the CDR3 is TGCGCCAGCAGCCAAGACCCTAGCCCCAATGAGCAGTTCTTC.

This clone occurred once. The J gene is TRBJ1-5, the V gene TRBV21-1. TRBV21-1 is labeled a pseudogene. The CDR3 sequence is 17 residues long. The CDR3: CASNRVGGIYSNQPQHF. For the CDR3, the DNA is TGTGCCAGTAACAGGGTGGGGGGTATATACAGCAATCAGCCCCAGCATTTT.

The chain recombines TRBV5-1 with TRBJ1-1, with unresolved D. The CDR3 has 15 residues. Trimming shortened V by 0 bases and J by 1 base, and 10 bases separated the two germline ends. Looked up from germline, CDR1 is SGHRS and CDR2 is YFSETQ. The CDR3 DNA reads TGCGCCAGCAGCTTGGAGCCACGGGGGAACACTGAAGCTTTCTTT. Amino acid sequence: CASSLEPRGNTEAFF.

This clone was recorded at least ten times. The CDR3 DNA follows: TGTGCCAGCAGTTTATTGGCGGCTAGCGGGGGGGCCATAGATACGCAGTATTTT. Residues: CASSLLAASGGAIDTQYF. This rearrangement joins TRBV28 to TRBJ2-3, with 12 positions matching TRBD2. V gave up 1 base and J gave up 5 bases; unmatched junction bases: 10. Germline CDR1 is MDHEN and CDR2 is SYDVKM. The CDR3 sequence is 18 residues long.

The chain joins TRBV7-9 to TRBJ2-5, with D perhaps matching TRBD1 (5 bases). V was trimmed by 2 bases and J by 1 base, leaving 14 bases between them. This CDR3 contains 16 residues. Germline V gene sequence: CDR1 SEHNR, CDR2 FQNEAQ (reference sequence). The CDR3 DNA follows: TGTGCCAGCAGCTTATCGAGACAGCAACTCCAAGAGACCCAGTACTTC. It is translated as CASSLSRQQLQETQYF.

This chain joins TRBV9 and TRBJ1-6, with D possibly being TRBD1 (5 bases). The germline V gene encodes CDR1 SGDLS and CDR2 YYNGEE. Trimming took 0 bases from V and 13 from J, leaving 23 bases between them. The CDR3 covers 17 residues. CDR3 amino acids: CASSVASDRDGGLPLHF. The CDR3 nucleotides are TGTGCCAGCAGCGTAGCTTCTGATAGGGACGGAGGGTTGCCCCTCCACTTT. Supplemented by reference TRBV9 and TRBJ1-6, the full variable domain reads DSGVTQTPKHLITATGQRVTLRCSPRSGDLSVYWYQQSLDQGLQFLIQYYNGEERAKGNILERFSAQQFPDLHSELNLSSLELGDSALYFCASSVASDRDGGLPLHFGNGTRLTVT.

The chain uses TRBV7-9 and TRBJ1-3; 7 bases agree with TRBD1. CDR3 size: 15 residues. Unmatched junction bases numbered 7, after V lost 5 bases and J lost 3 bases. The germline gives CDR1 SEHNR, CDR2 FQNEAQ (reference sequence). CDR3 in DNA: TGTGCCAGCAGCCGAACAGGGGCAAGTGGAAACACCATATATTTT. It codes for CASSRTGASGNTIYF.

This chain links TRBV19 with TRBJ1-2, with D possibly matching TRBD1 (5 bases). Trimming pared 6 bases from V and 2 bases from J, leaving 10 bases between. Per the germline V gene, CDR1 is LNHDA and CDR2 is SQIVND (reference sequence). This CDR3 has 13 amino acids. CDR3 in amino acids: CASSPAGNYGYTF. Here the CDR3 DNA reads TGTGCCAGTAGCCCCGCAGGGAACTATGGCTACACCTTC.

The V and J genes are TRBV11-2 and TRBJ2-3, with 10 bases identical to TRBD2. The ends lost 1 base at V and 4 bases at J; junction bases unmatched: 11. Germline values: CDR1 SGHAT, CDR2 FQNNGV. The CDR3 has 18 residues. The chain's CDR3 is CASSLAPPLAGVADTQYF. The CDR3 bases are TGTGCCAGCAGCTTAGCCCCTCCCCTAGCGGGAGTTGCAGATACGCAGTATTTT.

This clone was recorded a few times. Other DNA sequences in this specimen translate into the identical CDR3. The chain links TRBV6-5 to TRBJ1-1, with D unresolved. Germline CDR1 is MNHEY and CDR2 is SVGAGI. CDR3 length: 13 amino acids. Between the trimmed V and J ends, which lost 2 bases and 0 bases, there was a span of 4 bases. The CDR3 loop reads CASSYRVNTEAFF. The CDR3 nucleotides read TGTGCCAGCAGTTACCGGGTGAACACTGAAGCTTTCTTT.

The V call is TRBV15, the J call TRBJ2-2; TRBD1 is a possible D gene (5 bases). Trimming stripped 4 bases from V and 1 base from J, with 7 bases between. Germline CDR1 and CDR2: LNHNV and YYDKDF (reference sequence). The CDR3 is made up of 14 amino acids. The chain's CDR3 is CATSMTENTGELFF. The CDR3 region has the DNA TGTGCCACCAGCATGACAGAGAACACCGGGGAGCTGTTTTTT.

The chain employs TRBV9 and TRBJ1-5; a weak D match, TRBD1 (6 bases). The CDR3 spans 15 residues. The V and J ends lost 3 bases and 2 bases respectively, with 12 bases between them. The V gene's germline CDR1 is SGDLS and CDR2 YYNGEE. Here the CDR3 DNA reads TGTGCCAGCAGCGAGGGACAAGCGGGCAATCAGCCCCAGCATTTT. Translating gives CASSEGQAGNQPQHF.

The chain uses TRBV13 and TRBJ2-5; possible D gene TRBD2, 5 bases. Trimming left V 5 bases short and J 5 bases short, with 12 bases between. The CDR3 is made up of 13 amino acids. The germline gives CDR1 PRHDT, CDR2 FYEKMQ (reference sequence). CDR3 sequence reads: CASSEGSGETQYF. As DNA, the CDR3 is TGTGCCAGCAGCGAGGGATCGGGGGAGACCCAGTACTTC.

The chain is built from TRBV10-3 and TRBJ2-7; D is unclear. The CDR3 length is 12 residues. Germline V CDR1 and CDR2: ENHRY, SYGVKD. Trimming shortened V by 0 bases and J by 6 bases, and 6 bases separated the two germline ends. The CDR3 sequence: CAISESGLEQYF. CDR3 bases: TGTGCCATCAGTGAGTCTGGGCTCGAGCAGTACTTC.

This clone was seen a few times. This chain links TRBV7-2 with TRBJ2-7; D unclear. CDR3 length equals 13 residues. Trimming pared 2 bases from V and 2 bases from J, leaving 7 bases between. Germline CDR1 and CDR2: SGHTA and FQGNSA. CDR3 residues: CASSLITPYEQYF. In DNA form, the CDR3 reads TGTGCCAGCAGCTTAATCACTCCCTACGAGCAGTACTTC.